This T cell receptor (beta chain) was captured by sequencing in a study of vaccination and CD4 T cells after COVID-19. Time point defined: late sampling 161 to 241 days after vaccination in a few convalescent patients. Treatment: approximately 11-day PBMC culture with coronavirus spike peptide pools or control peptides (ViraFEST assay). Looked up from germline, CDR1 is MNHEY and CDR2 is SVGAGI. V was clipped by 2 bases and J by 1 base; unmatched bases: 1. The CDR3 runs 15 residues. The Oncomine TCR Beta short-read assay sequenced DNA from cultured CD4+ T cells. CD4+ T cells were cultured, and genomic DNA was extracted from them. MiXCR, applied by TCRdb to the PCR reads, yields one record per CDR3 protein. The data contain tens of thousands of distinct CDR3 sequences, over 30% of them singletons. About this clonotype: Its antigen is not identified.

The sequencing used CD4+ T cells from blood, cultured in vitro, collected about 7 months after SARS-CoV-2 vaccination. This clonotype originated in a human donor who had recovered from COVID-19. The gene calls are TRBV6-5 and TRBJ2-3; 9 positions match TRBD2. The DNA for the CDR3 is TGTGCCAGCAGTTACGGCGGGAGGGGCACAGATACGCAGTATTTT. Its protein product is CASSYGGRGTDTQYF.